The clone carrying this TCR beta chain was picked up a small number of times. MiXCR was run by TCRdb on the RT-PCR reads, yielding one entry per CDR3 protein. The table shows fewer than 800,000 distinct CDR3 sequences, with about 14% occurring only once. The CDR3 is made up of 15 amino acids. Germline assignment: CDR1 MDHEN and CDR2 SYDVKM. V was pared by 5 bases and J by 7 bases, with 18 bases between. The sequencing input was memory CD4+ T cells from blood. This rearrangement joins TRBV28 to TRBJ2-1; a weak D match, TRBD2 (5 bases). The clonotype comes from a female donor in good health, serving as a healthy control. CDR3 bases: TGTGCCAGCAGTCCCAACGCCCAATGGGAGAATGAGCAGTTCTTC. Protein sequence: CASSPNAQWENEQFF.